One and the same sample provided the 25 T cell receptor beta chains below, sequenced in a study of T cell changes during pregnancy in multiple sclerosis. Clones were read by immunoSEQ multiplex PCR, and TCRdb kept only the in-frame ones, dropping some. The sample holds about 36,000 clones, roughly 91% seen once. Sample: CD4+ T cells from peripheral blood mononuclear cells, taken in the second trimester of pregnancy. The receptors come from a female donor in good health, enrolled as a control in a pregnancy study.

This chain uses TRBV25-1 with TRBJ1-1, with D maybe TRBD1 (6 bases). From germline, CDR1 is MGHDK and CDR2 SYGVNS. With 4 bases removed from V and 4 bases from J, the gap between germline ends came to 16 bases. CDR3 length: 15 amino acids. The CDR3 loop is CASSGDLGRGTEAFF. CDR3 DNA sequence: TGTGCCAGCAGTGGTGACCTTGGCAGGGGCACTGAAGCTTTCTTT.

The chain combines TRBV7-2 with TRBJ2-7; unclear D gene. Germline V CDR1 and CDR2: SGHTA, FQGNSA. With 1 base removed from V and 2 bases from J, the gap between germline ends came to 9 bases. This CDR3 is 14 amino acids long. In DNA form, the CDR3 reads TGTGCCAGCAGCTTAGGAGGCATTACCTACGAGCAGTACTTC. Translated: CASSLGGITYEQYF.

J is TRBJ2-7 and V is TRBV9; possible D gene TRBD1, 6 bases. Germline-derived CDR1 and CDR2 are SGDLS and YYNGEE. Trimming took 0 bases from V and 5 from J, leaving 6 bases between them. The CDR3 is made up of 12 amino acids. CDR3 in amino acids: CASSVAGDEQYF. CDR3 sequence (DNA): TGTGCCAGCAGCGTAGCAGGGGACGAGCAGTACTTC. Combining the CDR3 with reference TRBV9 and TRBJ2-7 gives the whole variable domain DSGVTQTPKHLITATGQRVTLRCSPRSGDLSVYWYQQSLDQGLQFLIQYYNGEERAKGNILERFSAQQFPDLHSELNLSSLELGDSALYFCASSVAGDEQYFGPGTRLTVT.

The chain joins TRBV5-1 to TRBJ2-5, with a tentative D call TRBD1 (5 bases). V dropped 7 bases and J dropped 5 bases, with 15 bases sitting between them. CDR3 length equals 13 residues. Germline CDR1 SGHRS, CDR2 YFSETQ. CDR3 DNA sequence: TGCGCCAGCGGTGGCCAGGGAAGGGAGACCCAGTACTTC. Its protein is CASGGQGRETQYF.

The V call is TRBV2, the J call TRBJ2-7; 8 nucleotides agree with TRBD2. This CDR3 has 15 residues. V lost 5 bases, J lost 2 bases, and 8 bases stayed unmatched. The germline CDR1 and CDR2 sequences are SNHLY and FYNNEI. The CDR3 region has the DNA TGTGCCAGCAGTTCCCTAGGGCGGGGGGCCTACGAGCAGTACTTC. Protein: CASSSLGRGAYEQYF. The full variable domain, in which reference TRBV2 and TRBJ2-7 provide the parts outside the CDR3, is EPEVTQTPSHQVTQMGQEVILRCVPISNHLYFYWYRQILGQKVEFLVSFYNNEISEKSEIFDDQFSVERPDGSNFTLKIRSTKLEDSAMYFCASSSLGRGAYEQYFGPGTRLTVT.

Only a few counts were recorded for this clone. This chain joins TRBV18 and TRBJ1-5, with D perhaps TRBD1 (5 bases). The germline gives CDR1 KGHSH, CDR2 LQKENI. The CDR3 has 13 amino acids. The V and J ends lost 8 bases and 5 bases respectively, with 13 bases between them. Here the CDR3 reads CASAGGEDQPQHF. In DNA, the CDR3 is TGTGCCAGCGCGGGGGGAGAGGATCAGCCCCAGCATTTT.

This clone was observed a single time. The gene calls are TRBV19 and TRBJ2-1; D not certain. V was trimmed by 4 bases and J by 2 bases, leaving 6 bases between them. This CDR3 has 13 residues. CDR1 and CDR2 (germline): LNHDA, SQIVND (reference sequence). CDR3 nucleotides: TGTGCCAGTAGTAATCCTACCTACAATGAGCAGTTCTTC. Its translation: CASSNPTYNEQFF.

The chain carries TRBV30 and TRBJ1-6, with D tentatively TRBD1 (5 bases). V was shortened by 0 bases and J by 9 bases, with 9 bases between the two germline ends. CDR3 length: 13 residues. Per germline, CDR1 GTSNPN and CDR2 SVGIG (reference sequence). The CDR3 DNA reads as TGTGCCTGGAGTGTGCAGGGAGGTTCACCCCTCCACTTT. It specifies CAWSVQGGSPLHF.

V gene TRBV2 combines with J gene TRBJ2-1; 15 bases map to TRBD2. This CDR3 region has 18 residues. With V trimmed by 5 bases and J by 6 bases, 11 bases remained unmatched. CDR1 and CDR2 from the germline V gene are SNHLY and FYNNEI. The CDR3 spells CASSRTSGRALVTNEQFF. The DNA for the CDR3 is TGTGCCAGCAGTAGGACTAGCGGGAGGGCCTTAGTAACCAATGAGCAGTTCTTC.

The chain recombines TRBV27 with TRBJ2-7; tentative D call: TRBD1 (5 bases). This CDR3 is built from 13 residues. Germline V gene lookup returns CDR1 MNHEY and CDR2 SMNVEV (reference sequence). The ends were cut back, 2 bases at V and 4 bases at J, with 9 bases in the middle. CDR3 nucleotides: TGTGCCAGCAGTTTAGTGGCAGGGTACGAGCAGTACTTC. Residues: CASSLVAGYEQYF.

The chain is built from TRBV6-6 and TRBJ2-1; 7 nucleotides line up with TRBD2. From germline, CDR1 is MNHNY and CDR2 SVGAGI (reference sequence). This CDR3 comprises 15 residues. Losses at the gene ends were 5 bases for V and 4 bases for J; bases not matched to a gene: 8. CDR3 protein: CASSTALAEYNEQFF. The CDR3 DNA sequence: TGTGCCAGCAGTACGGCCCTAGCGGAATACAATGAGCAGTTCTTC.

The chain carries TRBV14 and TRBJ1-1; D is unresolved. Trimming took off 1 base at V and 0 bases at J, with 9 bases between the two ends. Germline CDR1 SGHDN, CDR2 FVKESK. CDR3 length: 15 amino acids. The DNA of the CDR3 is TGTGCCAGCAGCCAAGTAGGCAGGATGAACACTGAAGCTTTCTTT. Translation gives CASSQVGRMNTEAFF.

The chain links TRBV6-5 to TRBJ2-5, with TRBD2 identical over 7 bases. Germline V gives CDR1 MNHEY, CDR2 SVGAGI. This CDR3 is built from 15 residues. The J segment lost 2 bases and the V segment lost 5 bases, leaving 8 bases of the junction unmatched. DNA for the CDR3: TGTGCCAGCAGTGGGGGGGGGTCGGGGCAAGAGACCCAGTACTTC. It is translated as CASSGGGSGQETQYF.

This rearrangement joins TRBV5-1 to TRBJ1-1, with 11 bases matching TRBD1. Germline loops: CDR1 SGHRS, CDR2 YFSETQ. There are 16 residues in the CDR3. Trimming at V came to 2 bases and at J to 4 bases, leaving 7 bases not matched to a gene. The CDR3 nucleotides read TGCGCCAGCAGCTTAAACTCCGGGACAGGGGGCACTGAAGCTTTCTTT. Amino acid sequence: CASSLNSGTGGTEAFF.

The chain couples TRBV6-6 to TRBJ2-1; tentative D call: TRBD2 (6 bases). Deletions cut 2 bases from V and 7 bases from J, with 15 bases between. CDR1 is MNHNY, CDR2 SVGAGI, per germline (reference sequence). CDR3 size: 15 residues. CDR3 amino acids: CASSYGEVTANEQFF. CDR3 sequence (DNA): TGTGCCAGCAGTTACGGGGAGGTGACGGCGAATGAGCAGTTCTTC.

The rearrangement links TRBV18 to TRBJ1-2; D not certain. CDR3 length: 16 amino acids. The V gene lost 6 bases and the J gene lost 4 bases, with 21 bases spanning the gap. Looked up from germline, CDR1 is KGHSH and CDR2 is LQKENI. CDR3 bases: TGTGCCAGCTCCCCGATGACTGCCCAAAACCCCTATGGCTACACCTTC. Encoded protein: CASSPMTAQNPYGYTF.

V and J are TRBV9 and TRBJ2-5; weak D call: TRBD2 (6 bases). Looked up from germline, CDR1 is SGDLS and CDR2 is YYNGEE. The CDR3 runs 16 residues. V was trimmed by 3 bases and J by 4 bases, leaving 19 bases between them. CDR3 in DNA: TGTGCCAGCAGCGCGGCGGAAAGCGGGTTTACAGAGACCCAGTACTTC. It translates to CASSAAESGFTETQYF.

V usage is TRBV15 and J usage is TRBJ2-1; D gene unclear. Germline lookup yields CDR1 LNHNV and CDR2 YYDKDF (reference sequence). V was cut by 1 base and J by 3 bases, with 7 bases left in between. CDR3 size: 14 residues. The CDR3 loop reads CATSRVGGYNEQFF. The CDR3 bases are TGTGCCACCAGCAGAGTAGGCGGCTACAATGAGCAGTTCTTC. Based on the CDR3 plus reference TRBV15 and TRBJ2-1, the full variable domain is DAMVIQNPRYQVTQFGKPVTLSCSQTLNHNVMYWYQQKSSQAPKLLFHYYDKDFNNEADTPDNFQSRRPNTSFCFLDIRSPGLGDTAMYLCATSRVGGYNEQFFGPGTRLTVL.

This clone was detected only once. The rearrangement joins TRBV5-1 to TRBJ2-7, with TRBD2 matching 10 bases. The trim removed 8 bases at V and 2 bases at J, leaving 4 bases unmatched. Germline V CDR1 and CDR2: SGHRS, YFSETQ. This CDR3 spans 13 amino acids. The CDR3 DNA sequence: TGCGCCAGTAAACTAGCGGGAACCTACGAGCAGTACTTC. Its protein is CASKLAGTYEQYF.

The chain employs TRBV19 and TRBJ1-2; 9 positions agree with TRBD1. CDR1 and CDR2 (germline): LNHDA, SQIVND (reference sequence). The V gene end was trimmed by 3 bases and the J gene end by 6 bases; junction bases not matched to a gene: 14. The CDR3 is made up of 17 amino acids. CDR3 sequence: CASSIGGAGTGLDGYTF. The DNA of the CDR3 is TGTGCCAGTAGTATCGGAGGGGCCGGGACAGGGCTTGATGGCTACACCTTC.

The chain employs TRBV6-1 and TRBJ2-6, with D possibly being TRBD1 (5 bases). Trimming removed 2 bases at V and 1 base at J, with 6 bases between. This CDR3 contains 15 residues. Germline CDR1 reads MNHNS; CDR2 reads SASEGT. The CDR3 coding sequence is TGTGCCAGCAGTGAAAAGGGGTCTGGGGCCAACGTCCTGACTTTC. Protein: CASSEKGSGANVLTF.

This clone was seen a single time. J is TRBJ2-5 and V is TRBV18, with 10 bases identical to TRBD1. With V trimmed by 5 bases and J by 4 bases, 4 bases remained unmatched. The CDR3 consists of 14 residues. CDR1 is KGHSH, CDR2 LQKENI, per germline. The CDR3 is CASSGTGDRETQYF. In DNA, the CDR3 is TGTGCCAGCTCAGGGACAGGGGACAGAGAGACCCAGTACTTC.

This chain connects TRBV10-3 to TRBJ2-7; 10 nucleotides align to TRBD1. This CDR3 is built from 14 residues. V was pared by 3 bases and J by 2 bases, with 1 base of the junction left unmatched. Germline CDR1 reads ENHRY; CDR2 reads SYGVKD. This chain's CDR3 is CAISDGTGAYEQYF. Written as DNA, the CDR3 is TGTGCCATCAGTGATGGGACAGGGGCCTACGAGCAGTACTTC.

The chain links TRBV6-5 to TRBJ2-7; 8 bases align to TRBD2. This CDR3 is 14 amino acids long. V lost 6 bases and J lost 2; bases outside the gene matches: 6. The germline gives CDR1 MNHEY, CDR2 SVGAGI. CDR3 sequence reads: CASRKGLGTYEQYF. Written as DNA, the CDR3 is TGTGCCAGCAGAAAGGGACTAGGGACCTACGAGCAGTACTTC.

The chain links TRBV2 to TRBJ2-7, with D tentatively TRBD2 (5 bases). Trimming removed 3 bases from V and 5 bases from J, with 5 bases in between. There are 11 residues in the CDR3. Germline CDR1 is SNHLY and CDR2 is FYNNEI. The CDR3 region is CASSERDEQYF. In DNA, the CDR3 is TGTGCCAGCAGTGAGAGGGACGAGCAGTACTTC.